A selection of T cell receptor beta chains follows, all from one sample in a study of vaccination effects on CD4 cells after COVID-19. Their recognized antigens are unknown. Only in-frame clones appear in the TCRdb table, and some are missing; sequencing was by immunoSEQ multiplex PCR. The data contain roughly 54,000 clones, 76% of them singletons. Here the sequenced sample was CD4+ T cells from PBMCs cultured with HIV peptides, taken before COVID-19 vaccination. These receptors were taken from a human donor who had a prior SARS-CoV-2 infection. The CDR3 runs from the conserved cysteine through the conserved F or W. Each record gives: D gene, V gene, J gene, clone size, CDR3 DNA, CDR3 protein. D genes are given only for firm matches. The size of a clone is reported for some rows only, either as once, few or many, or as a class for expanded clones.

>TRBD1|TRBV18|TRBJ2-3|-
TGTGCCAGCTCACCCCGGACAGGGTACACAGATACGCAGTATTTT
CASSPRTGYTDTQYF
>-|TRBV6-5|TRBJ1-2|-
TGTGCCAGCGTCGGGGGAATCAGGAGTGGCTACACCTTC
CASVGGIRSGYTF
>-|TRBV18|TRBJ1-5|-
TGTGCCAGCTCACCAGACAAGAATCAGCCCCAGCATTTT
CASSPDKNQPQHF
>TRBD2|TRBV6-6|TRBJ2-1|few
TGTGCCAGCCTAGCGGTCGCTCCCTATTATGAGCAGTTCTTC
CASLAVAPYYEQFF
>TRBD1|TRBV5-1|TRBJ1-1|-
TGCGCCAGCAGCGAACAGGGGGCGGGTTGGAACACTGAAGCTTTCTTT
CASSEQGAGWNTEAFF
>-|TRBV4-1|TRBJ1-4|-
TGCGCCAGCAGCCAAGATCCTCTTGCGGGGACAACTAATGAAAAACTGTTTTTT
CASSQDPLAGTTNEKLFF
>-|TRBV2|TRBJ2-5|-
TGTGCCAGCAAGGGCCAGGAGGGGGGGCAAGAGACCCAGTACTTC
CASKGQEGGQETQYF
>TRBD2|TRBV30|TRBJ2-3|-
TGTGCCTGGAGTGTCGGCGGGGGATCGGGCACAGATACGCAGTATTTT
CAWSVGGGSGTDTQYF
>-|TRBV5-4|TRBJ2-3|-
TGTGCCAGCAGCGCTACCTCCACAGATACGCAGTATTTT
CASSATSTDTQYF
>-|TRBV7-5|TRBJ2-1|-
TGTGCCAGAAGCTTAATTATAAAGGACTACAATGAGCAGTTCTTC
CARSLIIKDYNEQFF